This TCR beta chain was profiled in a study of metastatic and nonmetastatic thyroid tumors. Study details: Blood and tumor or nodule tissue repertoires from malignant and benign thyroid patients were compared.

By proportion, this clone is medium-sized. Its matching antigen is unknown. General study results and limits: Benign nodules were reported to have significantly lower TCR beta diversity than malignant thyroid tumors, in blood and tumor.

Each patient went into thyroid surgery without having received any treatment. V shed 5 bases and J 15 bases; nucleotides not matched to a gene: 8. CDR1 and CDR2 from the germline V gene are MNHEY and SMNVEV (reference sequence). The CDR3 loop spans 12 amino acids. Per the study methods: Built for papillary thyroid cancer, a distant-metastasis classifier drew on CDR3 differences across clinicopathological groups. TCRdb re-called the PCR reads through MiXCR. TCRdb, rather than the study authors, made the V and J calls. This sample has 12,000 to 15,000 clones; less than 30% occur once, and the top ten carry approximately 10%.

The chain employs TRBV27 and TRBJ2-1; 9 bases agree with TRBD2. This sequence was found in a female donor with papillary thyroid cancer or a benign thyroid nodule (not recorded which). Some clones in this sample may be carry-over from other donors' samples. Sequenced: tumor tissue. The CDR3 bases are TGTGCCAGCAGTGCTGGCGGGAGGGGTGGGTTCTTC. This translates into CASSAGGRGGFF.